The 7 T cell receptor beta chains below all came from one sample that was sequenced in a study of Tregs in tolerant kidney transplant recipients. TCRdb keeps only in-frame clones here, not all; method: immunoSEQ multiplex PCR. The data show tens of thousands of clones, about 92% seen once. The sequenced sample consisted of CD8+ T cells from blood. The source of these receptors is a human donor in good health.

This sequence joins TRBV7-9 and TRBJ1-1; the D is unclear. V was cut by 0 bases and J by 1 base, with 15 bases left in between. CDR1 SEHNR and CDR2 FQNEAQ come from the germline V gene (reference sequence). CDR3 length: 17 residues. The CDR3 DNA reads TGTGCCAGCAGCTTAGCCTTTATCCTGGAGGGGAACACTGAAGCTTTCTTT. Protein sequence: CASSLAFILEGNTEAFF.

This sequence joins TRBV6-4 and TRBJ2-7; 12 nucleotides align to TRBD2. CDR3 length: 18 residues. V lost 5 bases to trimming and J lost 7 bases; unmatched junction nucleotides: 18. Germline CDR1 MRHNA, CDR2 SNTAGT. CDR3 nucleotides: TGTGCCAGCAGTTACAGAACGACTAGCGGGAGATCTCCGGGTGAGCAGTACTTC. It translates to CASSYRTTSGRSPGEQYF.

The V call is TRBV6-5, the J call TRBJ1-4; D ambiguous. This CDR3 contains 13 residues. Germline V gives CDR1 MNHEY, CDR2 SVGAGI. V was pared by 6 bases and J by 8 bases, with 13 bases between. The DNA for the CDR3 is TGTGCCAGCAGCCTAGACGTGGAAGAAAAACTGTTTTTT. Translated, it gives CASSLDVEEKLFF.

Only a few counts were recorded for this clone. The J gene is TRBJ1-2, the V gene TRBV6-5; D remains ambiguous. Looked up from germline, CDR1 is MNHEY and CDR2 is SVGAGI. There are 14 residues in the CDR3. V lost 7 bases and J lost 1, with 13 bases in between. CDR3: CASTQAGGNYGYTF. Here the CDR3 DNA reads TGTGCCAGCACCCAGGCAGGTGGTAACTATGGCTACACCTTC.

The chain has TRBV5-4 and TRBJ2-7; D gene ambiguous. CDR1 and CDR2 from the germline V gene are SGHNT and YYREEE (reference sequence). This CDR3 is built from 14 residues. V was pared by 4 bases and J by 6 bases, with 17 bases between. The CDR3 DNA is TGTGCCAGCAGCCCCATTGGTCAATGGGCCGAGCAGTACTTC. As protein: CASSPIGQWAEQYF. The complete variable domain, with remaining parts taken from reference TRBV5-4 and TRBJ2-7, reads ETGVTQSPTHLIKTRGQQVTLRCSSQSGHNTVSWYQQALGQGPQFIFQYYREEENGRGNFPPRFSGLQFPNYSSELNVNALELDDSALYLCASSPIGQWAEQYFGPGTRLTVT.

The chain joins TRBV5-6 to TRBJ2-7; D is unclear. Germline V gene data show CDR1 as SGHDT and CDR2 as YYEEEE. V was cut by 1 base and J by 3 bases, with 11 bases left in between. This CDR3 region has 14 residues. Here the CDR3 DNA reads TGTGCCAGCAGCTTGTGGCCAGGCAACTACGAGCAGTACTTC. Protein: CASSLWPGNYEQYF. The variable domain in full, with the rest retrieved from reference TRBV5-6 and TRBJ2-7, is DAGVTQSPTHLIKTRGQQVTLRCSPKSGHDTVSWYQQALGQGPQFIFQYYEEEERQRGNFPDRFSGHQFPNYSSELNVNALLLGDSALYLCASSLWPGNYEQYFGPGTRLTVT.

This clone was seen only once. CDR3 region: CASSIRNQPQHF. The DNA of the CDR3 is TGTGCCAGTAGTATAAGAAATCAGCCCCAGCATTTT. J is TRBJ1-5 and V is TRBV19; D gene unclear. The CDR3 runs 12 residues. The V and J ends lost 2 bases and 4 bases respectively, with 3 bases between them. Germline V CDR1 and CDR2: LNHDA, SQIVND (reference sequence).